The T cell receptor beta chain described here comes from a study of CD8 T cells in ankylosing spondylitis. Points on this clonotype: Its antigen is currently unknown.

The authors made TCR beta libraries by quantitative 5'-RACE with molecular barcodes. MiXCR, applied by TCRdb to the 5' RACE reads, yields one record per CDR3 protein. The sample includes 700,000 or so distinct CDR3 sequences, 19% of them seen just once. General study results and limits: Seemingly distinctive of ankylosing spondylitis blood was a TCR beta motif formed by eight highly homologous variants. Before this, some motif variants had been reported in reactive arthritis synovial fluid and blood. Within matched ankylosing spondylitis synovial fluid, disease-linked clones were reportedly significantly enriched.

The clonotype was recovered from a male donor with ankylosing spondylitis. Sequencing was done on a sample of blood, either unsorted or a sorted T cell fraction (not recorded which).

The CDR3 sequence is CASSRLQGGLRPNEQFF. For the CDR3, the DNA is TGTGCCAGCAGTCGCCTCCAGGGGGGACTAAGACCCAATGAGCAGTTCTTC. V usage is TRBV9 and J usage is TRBJ2-1; tentatively, D is TRBD1 or TRBD2 (7 bases each). The ends were cut back, 5 bases at V and 6 bases at J, with 24 bases in the middle. Germline values: CDR1 SGDLS, CDR2 YYNGEE. The CDR3 contains 17 residues.